This T cell receptor (beta chain) was profiled in a study of identical twins. Study results and limitations: For monozygotic twins, models underestimated out-of-frame TCR alpha sharing. Alpha sequences that were out-of-frame and twin-shared showed an excess of low generation probability. Out-of-frame beta chain sequences displayed weaker excess sharing between twins.

In germline, CDR1 is DFQATT, CDR2 SNEGSKA (reference sequence). Trimming stripped 1 base from V and 4 bases from J, with 10 bases between. This CDR3 is built from 13 residues. One entry per CDR3 protein results from TCRdb running MiXCR on the 5' RACE reads. The sample consists of roughly 540,000 distinct CDR3 sequences, roughly a fifth of them appearing once. For this clonotype: Its antigen is still unknown.

The same data also went into a second study, on T cells expressing NK-cell markers. That study adds: Questions lingered over whether expanded NKG2C+ T cell clones were HCMV-specific.

The chain couples TRBV20-1 to TRBJ1-1, with no clear D. This TCR was sampled from a woman aged 18-29 years in good health. The sample consisted of CD4+ T cells sorted from blood. In DNA form, the CDR3 reads TGCAGTGCTAGAGGTTGGGGTCGCACTGAAGCTTTCTTT. Translating it yields CSARGWGRTEAFF.